This T cell receptor (beta chain) was profiled in a study of blood T cells in healthy people across ages. Study results and caveats: With unsorted PBMCs, a conclusive comparison of naive versus antigen-experienced cells was not possible.

Researchers collected 9 to 10 milliliters of peripheral blood from every single donor. Alongside a J-beta primer mix, a sample-barcoded 5' primer served in a second PCR lasting about 7 to 12 cycles. Each cDNA molecule carried a tag from a template-switch adaptor that contained 12 random nucleotides. TCRdb ran MiXCR on the 5' RACE reads and lists one entry per CDR3 protein. The table lists 800,000 or so distinct CDR3 sequences, 35% to 50% of them singletons. The CDR3 is 16 residues long. Germline V gene sequence: CDR1 KGHDR, CDR2 SFDVKD. Trimming cost V 3 bases and J 0 bases, with 10 bases left between them. Of note for this clonotype: Its antigen is currently unknown.

This clonotype was sampled from a man at least 80 years old in good health. The sample consisted of blood. V and J are TRBV24-1 and TRBJ2-2; D tentatively fits TRBD1 or TRBD2 (5 bases each). CDR3 in amino acids: CATSDIPGPNTGELFF. In nucleotides, the CDR3 is TGTGCCACCAGTGATATCCCGGGACCGAACACCGGGGAGCTGTTTTTT.